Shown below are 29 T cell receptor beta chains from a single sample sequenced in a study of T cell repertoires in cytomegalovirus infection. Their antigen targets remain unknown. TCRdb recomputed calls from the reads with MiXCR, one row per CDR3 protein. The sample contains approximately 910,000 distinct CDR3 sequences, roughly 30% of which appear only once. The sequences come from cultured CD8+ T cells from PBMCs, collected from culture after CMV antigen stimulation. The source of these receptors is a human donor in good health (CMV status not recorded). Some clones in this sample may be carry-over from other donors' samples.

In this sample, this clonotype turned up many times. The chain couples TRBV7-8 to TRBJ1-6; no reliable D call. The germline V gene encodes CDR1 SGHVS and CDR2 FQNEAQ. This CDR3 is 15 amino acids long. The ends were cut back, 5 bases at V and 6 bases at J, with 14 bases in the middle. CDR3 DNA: TGTGCCAGCAGCCCGAGGGTCTACCTTAATTCACCCCTCCACTTT. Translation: CASSPRVYLNSPLHF.

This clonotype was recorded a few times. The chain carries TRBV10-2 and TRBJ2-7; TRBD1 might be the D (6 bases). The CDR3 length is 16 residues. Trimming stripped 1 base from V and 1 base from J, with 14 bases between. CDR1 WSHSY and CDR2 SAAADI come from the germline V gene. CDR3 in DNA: TGCGCCAGCAGTGAGTTGGTGGGGGCAGAATCCTACGAGCAGTACTTC. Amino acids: CASSELVGAESYEQYF.

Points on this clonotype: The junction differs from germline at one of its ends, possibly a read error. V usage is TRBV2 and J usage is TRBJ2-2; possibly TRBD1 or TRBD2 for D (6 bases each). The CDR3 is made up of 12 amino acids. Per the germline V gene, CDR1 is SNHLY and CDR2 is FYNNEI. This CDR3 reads CASLGGAGELFF. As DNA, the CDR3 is TGTGCCTCTTTGGGGGGCGCCGGCGAGCTGTTTTTT. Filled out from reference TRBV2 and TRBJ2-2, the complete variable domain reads EPEVTQTPSHQVTQMGQEVILRCVPISNHLYFYWYRQILGQKVEFLVSFYNNEISEKSEIFDDQFSVERPDGSNFTLKIRSTKLEDSAMYFCASLGGAGELFFGEGSRLTVL.

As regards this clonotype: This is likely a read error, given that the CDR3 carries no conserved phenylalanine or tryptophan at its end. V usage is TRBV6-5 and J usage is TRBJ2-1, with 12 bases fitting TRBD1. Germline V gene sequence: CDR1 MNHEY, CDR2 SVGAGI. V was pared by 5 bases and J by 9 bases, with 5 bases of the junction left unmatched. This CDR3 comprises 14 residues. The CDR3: CASSLGQGAGEQFL. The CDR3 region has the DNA TGTGCCAGCAGTCTGGGACAGGGGGCCGGTGAGCAGTTCTTA.

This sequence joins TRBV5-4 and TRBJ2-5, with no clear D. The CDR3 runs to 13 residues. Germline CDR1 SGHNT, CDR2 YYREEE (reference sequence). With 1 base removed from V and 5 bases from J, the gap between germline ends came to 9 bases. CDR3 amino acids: CASSLRMEETQYF. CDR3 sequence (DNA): TGTGCCAGCAGCTTGAGGATGGAGGAGACCCAGTACTTC.

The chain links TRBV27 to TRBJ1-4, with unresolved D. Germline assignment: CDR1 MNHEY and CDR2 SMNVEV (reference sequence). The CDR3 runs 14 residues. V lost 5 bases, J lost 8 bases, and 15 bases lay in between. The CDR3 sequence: CASSPLLGSEKLFF. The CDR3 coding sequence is TGTGCCAGCAGTCCCTTGTTGGGGTCGGAAAAACTGTTTTTT.

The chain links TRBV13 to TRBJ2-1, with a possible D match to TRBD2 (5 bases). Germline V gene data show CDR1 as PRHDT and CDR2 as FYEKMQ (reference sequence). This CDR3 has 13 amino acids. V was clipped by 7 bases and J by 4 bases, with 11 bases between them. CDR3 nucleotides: TGTGCCAGCACCAATCAGCGGTACAATGAGCAGTTCTTC. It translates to CASTNQRYNEQFF.

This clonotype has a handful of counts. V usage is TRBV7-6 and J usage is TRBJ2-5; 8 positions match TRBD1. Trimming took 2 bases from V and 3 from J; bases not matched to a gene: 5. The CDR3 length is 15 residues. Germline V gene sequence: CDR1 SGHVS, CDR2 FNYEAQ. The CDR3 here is CASSLLYRGEETQYF. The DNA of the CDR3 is TGTGCCAGCAGCTTATTGTACAGGGGGGAAGAGACCCAGTACTTC.

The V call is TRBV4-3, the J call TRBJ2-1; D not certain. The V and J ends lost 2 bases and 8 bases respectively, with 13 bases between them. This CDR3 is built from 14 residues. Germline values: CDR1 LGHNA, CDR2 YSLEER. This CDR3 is CASSQIQLGYEQFF. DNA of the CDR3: TGCGCCAGCAGCCAAATACAGCTTGGTTATGAGCAGTTCTTC.

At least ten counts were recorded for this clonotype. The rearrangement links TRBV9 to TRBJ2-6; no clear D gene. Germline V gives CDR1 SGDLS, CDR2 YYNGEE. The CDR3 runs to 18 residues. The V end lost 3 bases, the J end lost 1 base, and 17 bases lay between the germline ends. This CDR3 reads CASSERSAYLSGANVLTF. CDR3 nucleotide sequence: TGTGCCAGCAGCGAGAGGTCGGCGTATTTGTCTGGGGCCAACGTCCTGACTTTC.

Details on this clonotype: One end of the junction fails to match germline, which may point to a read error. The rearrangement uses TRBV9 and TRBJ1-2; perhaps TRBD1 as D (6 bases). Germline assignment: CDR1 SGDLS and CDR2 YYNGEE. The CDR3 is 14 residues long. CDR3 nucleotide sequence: TGTGCCAGCAGCCCCCCGACAGGCAGCTATAGCTACACCTTC. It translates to CASSPPTGSYSYTF.

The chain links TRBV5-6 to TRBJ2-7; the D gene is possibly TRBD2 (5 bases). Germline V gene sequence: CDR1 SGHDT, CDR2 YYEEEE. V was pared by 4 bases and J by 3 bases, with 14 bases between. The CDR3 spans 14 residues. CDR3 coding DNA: TGTGCCAGCAGCAGGGTTGGTGAGGGCTACGAGCAGTACGTC. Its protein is CASSRVGEGYEQYV.

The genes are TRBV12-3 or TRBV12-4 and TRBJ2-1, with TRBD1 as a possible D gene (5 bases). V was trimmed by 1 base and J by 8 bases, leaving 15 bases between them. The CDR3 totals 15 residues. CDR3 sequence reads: CASSLGGELDDEQFF. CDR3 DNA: TGTGCCAGCAGTTTAGGGGGCGAGCTCGACGATGAGCAGTTCTTC.

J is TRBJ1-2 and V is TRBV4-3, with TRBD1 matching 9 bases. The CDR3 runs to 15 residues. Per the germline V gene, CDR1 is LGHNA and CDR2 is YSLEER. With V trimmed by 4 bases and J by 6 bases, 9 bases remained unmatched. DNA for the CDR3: TGCGCCAGCAGCCCCGAGGGACAGGGAAGGGATGGCTACACCTTC. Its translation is CASSPEGQGRDGYTF.

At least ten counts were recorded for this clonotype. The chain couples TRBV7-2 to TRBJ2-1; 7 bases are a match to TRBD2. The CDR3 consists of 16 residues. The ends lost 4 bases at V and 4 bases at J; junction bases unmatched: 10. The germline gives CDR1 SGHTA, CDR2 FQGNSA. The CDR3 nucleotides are TGTGCCAGCAGCTCTACCTGGGGGGGGGAGTACAATGAGCAGTTCTTC. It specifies CASSSTWGGEYNEQFF.

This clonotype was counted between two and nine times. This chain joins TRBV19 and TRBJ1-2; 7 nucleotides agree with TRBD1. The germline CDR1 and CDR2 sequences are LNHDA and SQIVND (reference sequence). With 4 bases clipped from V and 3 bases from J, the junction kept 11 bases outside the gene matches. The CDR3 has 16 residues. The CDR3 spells CASSTQRTGTDYGYTF. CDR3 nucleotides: TGTGCCAGTAGTACTCAAAGAACCGGGACAGACTATGGCTACACCTTC.

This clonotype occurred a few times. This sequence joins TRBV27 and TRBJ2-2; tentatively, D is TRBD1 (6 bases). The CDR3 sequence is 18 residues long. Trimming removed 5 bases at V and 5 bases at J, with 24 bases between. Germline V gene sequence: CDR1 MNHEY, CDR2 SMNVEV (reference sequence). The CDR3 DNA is TGTGCCAGCAGTACCACCACAGGGTTTGGGATAGTTACCGGGGAGCTGTTTTTT. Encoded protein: CASSTTTGFGIVTGELFF.

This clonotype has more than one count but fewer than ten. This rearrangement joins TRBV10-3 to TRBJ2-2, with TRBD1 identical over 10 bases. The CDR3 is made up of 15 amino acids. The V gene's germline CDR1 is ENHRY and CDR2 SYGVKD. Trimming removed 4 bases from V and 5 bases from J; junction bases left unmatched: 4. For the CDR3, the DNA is TGTGCCATCAGTGGGGACAGGGGTGGAACCGGGGAGCTGTTTTTT. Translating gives CAISGDRGGTGELFF.

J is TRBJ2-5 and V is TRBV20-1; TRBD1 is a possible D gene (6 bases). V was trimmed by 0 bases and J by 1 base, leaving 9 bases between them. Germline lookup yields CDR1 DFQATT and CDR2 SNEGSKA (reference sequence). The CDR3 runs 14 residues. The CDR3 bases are TGCAGTGCTAGAGATGTACAGGGCCAAGAGACCCAGTACTTC. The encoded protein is CSARDVQGQETQYF.

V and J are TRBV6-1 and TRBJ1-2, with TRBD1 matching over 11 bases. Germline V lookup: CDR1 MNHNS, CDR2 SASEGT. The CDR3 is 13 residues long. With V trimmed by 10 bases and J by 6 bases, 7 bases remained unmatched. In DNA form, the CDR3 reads TGTGCCACTACGGACAGGGGGCCAAATGGCTACACCTTC. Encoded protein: CATTDRGPNGYTF.

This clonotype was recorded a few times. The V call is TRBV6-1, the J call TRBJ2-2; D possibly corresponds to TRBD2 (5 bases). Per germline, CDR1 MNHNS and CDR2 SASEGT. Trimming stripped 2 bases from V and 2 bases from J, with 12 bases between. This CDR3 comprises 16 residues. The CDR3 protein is CASSEKVGINTGELFF. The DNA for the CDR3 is TGTGCCAGCAGTGAAAAGGTCGGGATCAACACCGGGGAGCTGTTTTTT.

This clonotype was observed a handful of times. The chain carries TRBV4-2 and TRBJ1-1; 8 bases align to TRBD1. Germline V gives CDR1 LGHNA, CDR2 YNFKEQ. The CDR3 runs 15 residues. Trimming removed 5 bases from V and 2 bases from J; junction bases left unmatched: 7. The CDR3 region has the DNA TGTGCCAGCAGCGAAGGGGCAGGGGGCAACACTGAAGCTTTCTTT. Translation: CASSEGAGGNTEAFF.

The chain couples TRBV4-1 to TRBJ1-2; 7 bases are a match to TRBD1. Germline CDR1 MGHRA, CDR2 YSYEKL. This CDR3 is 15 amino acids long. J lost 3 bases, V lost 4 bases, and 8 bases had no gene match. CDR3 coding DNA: TGCGCCAGCAGCCCCTCGGAGGGGGCGCACTATGGCTACACCTTC. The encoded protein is CASSPSEGAHYGYTF.

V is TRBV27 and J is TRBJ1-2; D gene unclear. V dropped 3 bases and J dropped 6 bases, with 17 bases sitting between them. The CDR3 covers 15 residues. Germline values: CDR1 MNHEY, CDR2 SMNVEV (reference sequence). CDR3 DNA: TGTGCCAGCAGTTTCTGGGCAGAGAGGAGCCATGGCTACACCTTC. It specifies CASSFWAERSHGYTF.

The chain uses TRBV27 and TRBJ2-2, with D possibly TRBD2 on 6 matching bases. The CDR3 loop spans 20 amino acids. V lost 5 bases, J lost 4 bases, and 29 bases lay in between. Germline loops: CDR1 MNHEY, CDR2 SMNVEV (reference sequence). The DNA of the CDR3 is TGTGCCAGCAGTCCCGGCCCAGAGGGGCGGGGTGGATGGTTCACCGGGGAGCTGTTTTTT. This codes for CASSPGPEGRGGWFTGELFF.

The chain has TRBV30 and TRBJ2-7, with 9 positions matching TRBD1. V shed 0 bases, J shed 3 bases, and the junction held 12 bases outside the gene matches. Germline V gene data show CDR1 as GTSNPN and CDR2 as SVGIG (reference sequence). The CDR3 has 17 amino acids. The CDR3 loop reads CAWSVHSGTGLFYEQYF. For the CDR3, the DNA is TGTGCCTGGAGTGTACACTCCGGGACAGGGCTTTTCTACGAGCAGTACTTC.

The CDR3 loop reads CASSQETGTALGELFF. CDR3 DNA sequence: TGCGCCAGCAGCCAAGAAACCGGGACTGCTCTCGGGGAGCTGTTTTTT. V usage is TRBV4-1 and J usage is TRBJ2-2; D may be TRBD2 (6 bases). From germline, CDR1 is MGHRA and CDR2 YSYEKL. Trimming pared 0 bases from V and 7 bases from J, leaving 15 bases between. The CDR3 has 16 residues.

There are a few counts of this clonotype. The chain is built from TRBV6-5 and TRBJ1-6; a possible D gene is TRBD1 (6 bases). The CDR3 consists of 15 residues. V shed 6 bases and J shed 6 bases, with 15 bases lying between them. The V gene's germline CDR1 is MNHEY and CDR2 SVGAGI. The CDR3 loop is CASRGFGGANSPLHF. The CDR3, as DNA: TGTGCCAGCAGGGGGTTTGGGGGGGCTAATTCACCCCTCCACTTT.

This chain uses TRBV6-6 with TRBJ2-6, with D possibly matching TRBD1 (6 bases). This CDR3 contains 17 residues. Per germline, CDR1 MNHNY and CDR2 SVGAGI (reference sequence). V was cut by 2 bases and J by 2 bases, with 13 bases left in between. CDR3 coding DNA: TGTGCCAGCAGTTACCTCTTCGACAGGACTGGGGCCAACGTCCTGACTTTC. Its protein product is CASSYLFDRTGANVLTF.